The rows below give T cell receptor beta chains drawn from one sample of a study of T-cell reconstitution after alpha-beta-depleted transplantation in children. TCRdb re-called the PCR reads with MiXCR, one entry per CDR3 protein. The sample includes roughly 490,000 distinct CDR3 sequences, roughly 10% of them seen just once. Sequencing was performed on PBMCs, mostly from graft donor cells, taken 180 days after TCRalphabeta/CD19-depleted stem cell transplant. The receptor set was obtained from a female patient aged 2-15 years who had a stem cell transplant for aplastic anemia, so the T cells may come from the graft donor. Each CDR3 is given with its conserved first and last residue. The D gene is left open where the match is weak. Only part of the rows carry a size: once, few, many, or a class if the clone is expanded.

v_gene,d_gene,abundance,j_gene,CDR3aa,CDR3nt
TRBV7-3,.,.,TRBJ2-5,CASSLGVAETQYF,TGTGCCAGCAGCTTAGGGGTAGCGGAGACCCAGTACTTC
TRBV11-1,TRBD1,.,TRBJ2-1,CASSLNRGHYNEQFF,TGTGCCAGCAGCTTGAACAGGGGTCATTACAATGAGCAGTTCTTC
TRBV7-9,.,.,TRBJ1-5,CASSPPMTGRNQPQHF,TGTGCCAGCAGTCCGCCAATGACGGGTCGCAATCAGCCCCAGCATTTT
TRBV18,.,.,TRBJ1-5,CASSPYRIKESNQPQHF,TGTGCCAGCTCACCGTACAGGATTAAGGAAAGCAATCAGCCCCAGCATTTT
TRBV12-3/TRBV12-4,.,few,TRBJ2-2,CASSPVQGWELFF,TGTGCCAGCAGTCCAGTACAGGGATGGGAGCTGTTTTTT
TRBV7-2,TRBD2,.,TRBJ2-2,CASSVLAGGAGELFF,TGTGCCAGCAGCGTACTAGCGGGAGGCGCCGGGGAGCTGTTTTTT
TRBV5-6,.,.,TRBJ2-2,CASSPVNGANTGELFF,TGTGCCAGCAGCCCTGTTAATGGCGCGAACACCGGGGAGCTGTTTTTT
TRBV7-9,.,many,TRBJ2-1,CASSFHIQGSSYNEQFF,TGTGCCAGCAGCTTTCATATCCAGGGGTCCTCCTACAATGAGCAGTTCTTC
TRBV7-9,.,few,TRBJ2-1,CASSFPAQGRVEQFF,TGTGCCAGCAGCTTCCCCGCACAGGGAAGGGTTGAGCAGTTCTTC
TRBV4-3,TRBD1,.,TRBJ1-6,CASSPATGANSPLHF,TGCGCCAGCAGCCCCGCGACAGGGGCTAATTCACCCCTCCACTTT
TRBV7-2,.,few,TRBJ2-7,CASSLTKDLRAQYF,TGTGCCAGCAGCTTGACTAAAGACCTACGAGCGCAGTACTTC
TRBV7-8,.,few,TRBJ1-2,CASSLVQGGGYTF,TGTGCCAGCAGCTTAGTACAGGGTGGTGGCTACACCTTC
TRBV28,.,many,TRBJ2-5,CATMIGGRETQYF,TGTGCCACTATGATCGGCGGAAGAGAGACCCAGTACTTC
TRBV5-1,.,many,TRBJ2-5,CASSLLGDSQETQYF,TGCGCCAGCAGCTTATTGGGGGACTCACAAGAGACCCAGTACTTC
TRBV20-1,.,few,TRBJ2-7,CSARGSPRGGNYEQYF,TGCAGTGCTAGAGGGAGCCCCAGGGGTGGAAACTACGAGCAGTACTTC
TRBV7-2,.,.,TRBJ2-5,CASSLSLRERGIETQYF,TGTGCCAGCAGCTTAAGTCTCCGGGAGCGTGGGATAGAGACCCAGTACTTC
TRBV7-2,TRBD2,many,TRBJ2-1,CASSPQGLVTYNEQFF,TGTGCCAGCAGCCCCCAAGGACTAGTAACCTACAATGAGCAGTTCTTC
TRBV7-8,.,many,TRBJ2-5,CASSSTGTQYF,TGTGCCAGCAGCTCGACAGGGACCCAGTACTTC
TRBV12-3/TRBV12-4,.,few,TRBJ2-5,CASSLDTRPQYF,TGTGCCAGCAGCTTGGACACCCGACCCCAGTACTTC
TRBV10-3,.,.,TRBJ2-1,CAISVWFYLASNEQFF,TGTGCCATCAGCGTATGGTTTTACTTGGCGAGCAATGAGCAGTTCTTC
TRBV25-1,.,few,TRBJ1-5,CASSSGESNQPQHF,TGTGCCAGCAGTTCGGGGGAGAGCAATCAGCCCCAGCATTTT
TRBV29-1,TRBD1,many,TRBJ2-5,CSVQGTTGQETQYF,TGCAGCGTACAGGGGACCACTGGCCAAGAGACCCAGTACTTC
TRBV5-4,TRBD1,many,TRBJ2-3,CASSLAGQASTDTQYF,TGTGCCAGCAGCTTGGCGGGACAGGCTAGCACAGATACGCAGTATTTT
TRBV19,.,few,TRBJ1-2,CASNAGNYGYTF,TGTGCCAGTAATGCCGGAAACTATGGCTACACCTTC
TRBV5-1,.,few,TRBJ1-1,CASSLGFLGRRNTEAFF,TGCGCCAGCAGCTTGGGGTTCTTGGGGAGAAGGAACACTGAAGCTTTCTTT
TRBV7-2,.,.,TRBJ1-4,CASSLRAGTPNEKLFF,TGTGCCAGCAGCTTACGAGCCGGGACACCAAATGAAAAACTGTTTTTT
TRBV28,.,many,TRBJ2-7,CASKSPRYGTSYEQYF,TGTGCCAGCAAATCCCCTCGATACGGGACCTCCTACGAGCAGTACTTC
TRBV12-3/TRBV12-4,.,.,TRBJ1-2,CASSLFPGWGGDTGYGYTF,TGTGCCAGCAGTTTATTCCCCGGGTGGGGAGGGGACACAGGCTATGGCTACACCTTC
TRBV28,.,many,TRBJ1-5,CASSYRRQPQHF,TGTGCCAGCAGTTATCGAAGGCAGCCCCAGCATTTT
TRBV15,TRBD1,many,TRBJ2-3,CATSPGGTGKETQYF,TGTGCCACCAGTCCCGGCGGGACAGGGAAGGAGACGCAGTATTTT
TRBV15,.,.,TRBJ1-5,CATARGTQPQHF,TGTGCCACCGCACGGGGTACTCAGCCCCAGCATTTT
TRBV15,.,few,TRBJ2-5,CATSRDIQETQYF,TGTGCCACCAGCAGAGATATCCAAGAGACCCAGTACTTC
TRBV5-4,.,few,TRBJ2-1,CASSLTSRGRNEQFF,TGTGCCAGCAGCTTGACTAGTAGAGGTCGCAATGAGCAGTTCTTC
TRBV29-1,.,.,TRBJ2-7,CSVGLTTYEQYF,TGCAGCGTTGGATTGACGACCTACGAGCAGTACTTC
TRBV5-5,.,few,TRBJ1-1,CASSLDGARGDAFF,TGTGCCAGCAGCTTGGACGGGGCGCGAGGGGACGCTTTCTTT
TRBV5-1,.,few,TRBJ1-1,CASSLFPHSRTLARVNTEAFF,TGCGCCAGCAGCTTGTTTCCTCATTCCCGCACTCTAGCTCGGGTGAACACTGAAGCTTTCTTT
TRBV11-2,TRBD2,.,TRBJ2-5,CASSLGSLAGGARAVSANF,TGTGCCAGCAGCTTAGGATCTCTAGCGGGAGGAGCTCGCGCAGTGTCCGCGAACTTC
TRBV6-5,.,.,TRBJ2-5,CASSYNRQQETQYF,TGTGCCAGCAGTTACAACAGGCAACAAGAGACCCAGTACTTC
TRBV29-1,.,.,TRBJ2-1,CSAARGLYNEQFF,TGCAGCGCCGCTCGCGGACTATACAATGAGCAGTTCTTC
TRBV30,TRBD2,.,TRBJ2-5,CAWNPLGLAPETQYF,TGTGCCTGGAACCCCTTGGGACTAGCCCCAGAGACCCAGTACTTC
TRBV28,.,.,TRBJ2-7,CASSEGGGRDEQYF,TGTGCCAGCAGTGAGGGGGGGGGCAGGGACGAGCAGTACTTC
TRBV12-3/TRBV12-4,TRBD1,few,TRBJ2-3,CASSPSLLTIRGTDTQYF,TGTGCCAGCAGTCCCTCCCTTTTAACAATCAGGGGGACAGATACGCAGTATTTT
TRBV28,TRBD1,.,TRBJ2-2,CASSSSTGTANTGELFF,TGTGCCAGCAGTTCGTCGACCGGGACAGCGAACACCGGGGAGCTGTTTTTT
TRBV7-2,TRBD2,few,TRBJ2-1,CASSLGASSGSINEQFF,TGTGCCAGCAGCTTAGGCGCTTCTAGCGGGAGCATCAATGAGCAGTTCTTC
TRBV5-1,.,many,TRBJ2-5,CASSLAGVETQYF,TGCGCCAGCAGCTTGGCAGGGGTGGAGACCCAGTACTTC
TRBV9,.,few,TRBJ2-1,CASSPSPRGYNEQFF,TGTGCCAGCAGCCCGAGCCCCCGGGGGTACAATGAGCAGTTCTTC
TRBV29-1,.,few,TRBJ1-2,CSADSPNYGYTF,TGCAGCGCGGACAGCCCAAACTATGGCTACACCTTC
TRBV12-3/TRBV12-4,TRBD1,.,TRBJ2-3,CASSFWTGGDTQYF,TGTGCCAGCAGTTTTTGGACAGGGGGAGATACGCAGTATTTT
TRBV5-1,.,many,TRBJ2-5,CASSLGSILIETQYF,TGCGCCAGCAGCTTGGGGTCCATACTAATAGAGACCCAGTACTTC
TRBV20-1,.,many,TRBJ2-2,CSAWTVTGELFF,TGCAGTGCGTGGACCGTCACCGGGGAGCTGTTTTTT
TRBV7-3,TRBD1,.,TRBJ1-6,CASSTGAPGTPLHF,TGTGCCAGCAGCACAGGGGCGCCGGGGACACCCCTCCACTTT
TRBV5-1,TRBD1,few,TRBJ1-6,CASSAGTDHSPLHF,TGCGCCAGCAGCGCCGGGACAGACCATTCACCCCTCCACTTT
TRBV20-1,TRBD1,few,TRBJ1-5,CSATQGGYYSNQPQHF,TGCAGTGCAACCCAGGGGGGGTACTATAGCAATCAGCCCCAGCATTTT
TRBV15,.,.,TRBJ1-1,CATSRDIKRQQNTEAFF,TGTGCCACCAGCAGAGATATTAAAAGACAGCAGAACACTGAAGCTTTCTTT
TRBV10-3,TRBD1,.,TRBJ1-4,CAIRGGQGDEKLFF,TGTGCCATCAGGGGGGGACAGGGAGATGAAAAACTGTTTTTT
TRBV20-1,TRBD2,.,TRBJ2-1,CSARWGPGGDNEQFF,TGCAGTGCTAGGTGGGGACCGGGAGGGGACAATGAGCAGTTCTTC
TRBV20-1,TRBD1,.,TRBJ1-1,CSAQGGEETEAFF,TGCAGTGCCCAGGGGGGTGAGGAGACTGAAGCTTTCTTT
TRBV28,.,few,TRBJ2-7,CASSLPIDSYEQYF,TGTGCCAGCAGTTTACCTATCGACAGTTACGAGCAGTACTTC